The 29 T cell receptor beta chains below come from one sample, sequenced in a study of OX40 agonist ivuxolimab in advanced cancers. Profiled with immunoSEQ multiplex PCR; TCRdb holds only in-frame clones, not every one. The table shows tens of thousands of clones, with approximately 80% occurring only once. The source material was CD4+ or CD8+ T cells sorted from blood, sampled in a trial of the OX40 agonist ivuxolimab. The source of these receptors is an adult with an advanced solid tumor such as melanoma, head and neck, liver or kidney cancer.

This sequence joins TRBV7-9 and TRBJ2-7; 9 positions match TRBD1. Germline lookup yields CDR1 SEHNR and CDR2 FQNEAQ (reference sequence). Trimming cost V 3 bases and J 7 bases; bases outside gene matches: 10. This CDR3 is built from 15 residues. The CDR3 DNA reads TGTGCCAGCAGCTTCATGACAGGGGGTGCAGGTGAGCAGTACTTC. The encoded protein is CASSFMTGGAGEQYF.

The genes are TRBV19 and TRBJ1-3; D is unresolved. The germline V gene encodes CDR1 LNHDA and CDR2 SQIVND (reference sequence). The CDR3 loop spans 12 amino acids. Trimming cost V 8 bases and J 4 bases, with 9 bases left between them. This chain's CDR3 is CASLRPGNTIYF. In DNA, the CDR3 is TGTGCCAGTCTTAGACCAGGAAACACCATATATTTT.

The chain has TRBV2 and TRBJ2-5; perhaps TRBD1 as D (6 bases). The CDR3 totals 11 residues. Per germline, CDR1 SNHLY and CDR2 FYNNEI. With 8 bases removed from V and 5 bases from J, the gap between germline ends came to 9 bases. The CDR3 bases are TGTGCCAGCCAGAGGGGGGAGACCCAGTACTTC. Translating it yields CASQRGETQYF.

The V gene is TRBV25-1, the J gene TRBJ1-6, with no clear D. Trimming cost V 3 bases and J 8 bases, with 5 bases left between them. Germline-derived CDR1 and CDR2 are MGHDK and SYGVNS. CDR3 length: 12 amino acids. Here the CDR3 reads CASSEVDSPLHF. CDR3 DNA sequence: TGTGCCAGCAGTGAGGTAGATTCACCCCTCCACTTT.

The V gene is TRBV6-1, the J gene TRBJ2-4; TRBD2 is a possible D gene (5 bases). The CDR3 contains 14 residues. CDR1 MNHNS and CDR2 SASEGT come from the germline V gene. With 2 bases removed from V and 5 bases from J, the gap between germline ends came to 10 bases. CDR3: CASSESAAQNIQYF. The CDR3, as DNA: TGTGCCAGCAGTGAATCAGCGGCCCAAAACATTCAGTACTTC.

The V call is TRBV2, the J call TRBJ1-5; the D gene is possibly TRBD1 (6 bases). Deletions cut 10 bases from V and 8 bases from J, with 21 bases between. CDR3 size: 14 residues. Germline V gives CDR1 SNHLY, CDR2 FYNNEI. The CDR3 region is CATRRGGGIEPQHF. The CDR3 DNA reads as TGTGCCACCAGAAGAGGGGGGGGCATAGAGCCCCAGCATTTT.

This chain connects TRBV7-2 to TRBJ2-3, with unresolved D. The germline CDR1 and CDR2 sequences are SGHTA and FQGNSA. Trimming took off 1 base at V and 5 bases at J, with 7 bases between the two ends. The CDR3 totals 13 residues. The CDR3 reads CASSLGLLDTQYF. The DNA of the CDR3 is TGTGCCAGCAGCTTAGGGCTACTAGATACGCAGTATTTT.

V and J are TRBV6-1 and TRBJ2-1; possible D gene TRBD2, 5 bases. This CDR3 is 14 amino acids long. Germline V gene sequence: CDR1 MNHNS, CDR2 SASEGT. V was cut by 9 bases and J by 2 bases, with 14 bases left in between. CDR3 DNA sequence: TGTGCCAGGTCCTGGGGAGAGGCCTACAATGAGCAGTTCTTC. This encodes CARSWGEAYNEQFF.

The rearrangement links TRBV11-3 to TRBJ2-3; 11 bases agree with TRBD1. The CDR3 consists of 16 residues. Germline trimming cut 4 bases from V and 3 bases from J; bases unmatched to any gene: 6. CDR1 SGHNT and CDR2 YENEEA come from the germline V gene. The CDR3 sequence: CASSSRTGGETDTQYF. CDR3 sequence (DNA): TGTGCCAGCAGCTCGCGGACAGGGGGCGAAACAGATACGCAGTATTTT.

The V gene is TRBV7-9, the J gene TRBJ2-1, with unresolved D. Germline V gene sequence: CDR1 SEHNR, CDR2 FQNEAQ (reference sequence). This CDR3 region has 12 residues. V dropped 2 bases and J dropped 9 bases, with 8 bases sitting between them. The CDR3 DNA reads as TGTGCCAGCAGCTTAAGTATAACTGAGCAGTTCTTC. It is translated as CASSLSITEQFF.

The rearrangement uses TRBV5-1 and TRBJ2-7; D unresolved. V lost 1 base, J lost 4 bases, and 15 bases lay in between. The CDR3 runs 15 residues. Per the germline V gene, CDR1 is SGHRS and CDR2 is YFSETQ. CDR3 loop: CASSLYGIQDYEQYF. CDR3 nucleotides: TGCGCCAGCAGCTTGTATGGCATTCAGGATTACGAGCAGTACTTC.

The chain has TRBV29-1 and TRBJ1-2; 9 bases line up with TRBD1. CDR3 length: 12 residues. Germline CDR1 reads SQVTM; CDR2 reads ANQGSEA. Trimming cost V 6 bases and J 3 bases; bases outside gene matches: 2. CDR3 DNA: TGCAGCGTGGGACAGGGAGACTATGGCTACACCTTC. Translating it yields CSVGQGDYGYTF.

CDR3 protein: CASSSHGDPNTEAFF. The DNA of the CDR3 is TGCGCCAGCAGTTCTCACGGGGACCCGAACACTGAAGCTTTCTTT. The chain is built from TRBV5-1 and TRBJ1-1, with a possible D match to TRBD1 (5 bases). Germline V CDR1 and CDR2: SGHRS, YFSETQ. CDR3 size: 15 residues. Trimming took 5 bases from V and 1 from J, leaving 15 bases between them. Full variable domain (remainder filled in from reference TRBV5-1 and TRBJ1-1): KAGVTQTPRYLIKTRGQQVTLSCSPISGHRSVSWYQQTPGQGLQFLFEYFSETQRNKGNFPGRFSGRQFSNSRSEMNVSTLELGDSALYLCASSSHGDPNTEAFFGQGTRLTVV.

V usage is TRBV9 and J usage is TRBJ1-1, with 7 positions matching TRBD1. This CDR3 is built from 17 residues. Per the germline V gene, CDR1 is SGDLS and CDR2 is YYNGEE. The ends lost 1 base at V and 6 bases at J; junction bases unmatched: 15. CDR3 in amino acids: CASSVSSGQPIDPEAFF. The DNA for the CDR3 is TGTGCCAGCAGCGTATCATCGGGACAGCCGATTGATCCTGAAGCTTTCTTT.

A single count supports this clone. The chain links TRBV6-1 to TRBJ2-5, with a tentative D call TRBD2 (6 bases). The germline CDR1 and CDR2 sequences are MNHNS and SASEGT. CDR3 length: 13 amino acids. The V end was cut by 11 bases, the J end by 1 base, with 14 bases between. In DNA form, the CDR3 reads TGTGCCGGCCAAAAGCGGGCCCAAGAGACCCAGTACTTC. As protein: CAGQKRAQETQYF.

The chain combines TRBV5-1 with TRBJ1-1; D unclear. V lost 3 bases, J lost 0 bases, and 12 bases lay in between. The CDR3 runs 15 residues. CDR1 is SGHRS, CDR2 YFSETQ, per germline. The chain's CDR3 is CASSYLTSMNTEAFF. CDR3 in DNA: TGCGCCAGCAGCTACCTGACAAGCATGAACACTGAAGCTTTCTTT.

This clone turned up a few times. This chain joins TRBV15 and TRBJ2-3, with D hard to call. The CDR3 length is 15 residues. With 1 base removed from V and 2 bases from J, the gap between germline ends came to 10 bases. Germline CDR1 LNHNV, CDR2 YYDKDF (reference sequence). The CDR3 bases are TGTGCCACCAGCAGAGTTGGGGATTTCACAGATACGCAGTATTTT. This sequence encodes CATSRVGDFTDTQYF.

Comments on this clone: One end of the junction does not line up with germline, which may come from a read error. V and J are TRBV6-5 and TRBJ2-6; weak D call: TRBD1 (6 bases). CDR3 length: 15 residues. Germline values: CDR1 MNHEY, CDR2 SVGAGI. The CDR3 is CAGSNRDSGANVLTF. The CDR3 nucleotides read TGTGCCGGCAGTAACAGGGACTCTGGGGCCAACGTCCTGACTTTC.

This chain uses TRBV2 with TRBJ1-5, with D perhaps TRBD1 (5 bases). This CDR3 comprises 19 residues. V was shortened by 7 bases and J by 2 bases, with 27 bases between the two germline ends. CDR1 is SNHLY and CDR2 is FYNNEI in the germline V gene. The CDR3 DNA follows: TGTGCCAGCACCTCAAGGCGGGCAGGGCCCGGTGGCGGCAATCAGCCCCAGCATTTT. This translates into CASTSRRAGPGGGNQPQHF.

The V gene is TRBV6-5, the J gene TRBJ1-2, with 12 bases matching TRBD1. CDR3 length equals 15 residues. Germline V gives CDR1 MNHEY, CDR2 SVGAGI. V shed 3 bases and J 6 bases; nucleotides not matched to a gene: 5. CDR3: CASSYLGQGADGYTF. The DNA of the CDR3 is TGTGCCAGCAGTTATTTGGGACAGGGGGCGGATGGCTACACCTTC.

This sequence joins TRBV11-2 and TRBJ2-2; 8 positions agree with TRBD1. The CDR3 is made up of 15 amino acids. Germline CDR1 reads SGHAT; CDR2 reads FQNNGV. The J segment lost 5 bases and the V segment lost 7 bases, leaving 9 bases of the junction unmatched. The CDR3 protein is CASTSRTGWTGELFF. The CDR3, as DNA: TGTGCCAGCACCTCCCGGACAGGGTGGACCGGGGAGCTGTTTTTT.

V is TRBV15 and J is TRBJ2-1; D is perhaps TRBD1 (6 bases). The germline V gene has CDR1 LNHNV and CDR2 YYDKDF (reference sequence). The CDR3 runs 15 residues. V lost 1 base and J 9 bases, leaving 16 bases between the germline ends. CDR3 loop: CATSRGGQSTIEQFF. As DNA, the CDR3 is TGTGCCACCAGCAGAGGAGGACAGAGTACAATTGAGCAGTTCTTC.

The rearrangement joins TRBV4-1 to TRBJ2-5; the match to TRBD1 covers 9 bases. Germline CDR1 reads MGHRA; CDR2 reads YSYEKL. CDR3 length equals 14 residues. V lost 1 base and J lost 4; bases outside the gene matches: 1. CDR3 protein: CASSQVGQGETQYF. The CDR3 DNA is TGCGCCAGCAGCCAAGTGGGACAGGGAGAGACCCAGTACTTC.

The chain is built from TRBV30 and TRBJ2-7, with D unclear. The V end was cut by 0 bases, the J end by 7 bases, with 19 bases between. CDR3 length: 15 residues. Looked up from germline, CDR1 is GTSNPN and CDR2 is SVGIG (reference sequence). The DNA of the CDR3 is TGTGCCTGGAGTGTACAAGGGTTCTTCCTGGGGGAGCAGTACTTC. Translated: CAWSVQGFFLGEQYF.

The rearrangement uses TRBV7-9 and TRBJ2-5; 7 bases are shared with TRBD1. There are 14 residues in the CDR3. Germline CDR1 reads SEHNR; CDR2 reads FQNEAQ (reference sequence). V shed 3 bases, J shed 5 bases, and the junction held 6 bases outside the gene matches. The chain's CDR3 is CASSFTGAGETQYF. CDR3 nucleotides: TGTGCCAGCAGCTTCACAGGGGCAGGGGAGACCCAGTACTTC.

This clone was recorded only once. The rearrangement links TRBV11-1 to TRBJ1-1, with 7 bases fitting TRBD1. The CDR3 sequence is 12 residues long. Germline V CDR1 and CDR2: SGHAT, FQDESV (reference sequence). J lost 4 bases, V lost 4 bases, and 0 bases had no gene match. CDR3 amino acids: CASSYRGTEAFF. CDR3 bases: TGTGCCAGCAGCTACAGGGGCACTGAAGCTTTCTTT.

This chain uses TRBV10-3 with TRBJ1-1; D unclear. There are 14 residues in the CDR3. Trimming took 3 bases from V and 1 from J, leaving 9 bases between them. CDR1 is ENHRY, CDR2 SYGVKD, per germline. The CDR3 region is CAISDSGGNTEAFF. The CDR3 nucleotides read TGTGCCATCAGTGACTCGGGAGGGAACACTGAAGCTTTCTTT.

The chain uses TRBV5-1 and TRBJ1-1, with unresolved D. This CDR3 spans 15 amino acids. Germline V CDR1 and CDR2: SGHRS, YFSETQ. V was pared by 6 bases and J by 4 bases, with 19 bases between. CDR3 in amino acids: CASKARPVGGTEAFF. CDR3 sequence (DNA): TGCGCCAGCAAAGCCCGACCGGTGGGAGGCACTGAAGCTTTCTTT.

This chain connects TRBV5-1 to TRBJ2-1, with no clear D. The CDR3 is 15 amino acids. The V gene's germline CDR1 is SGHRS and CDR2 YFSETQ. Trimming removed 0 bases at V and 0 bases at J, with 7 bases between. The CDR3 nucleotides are TGCGCCAGCAGCTTGGGGGCCTCCTCCTACAATGAGCAGTTCTTC. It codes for CASSLGASSYNEQFF.